Presented here are 26 T cell receptor beta chains from one specimen sequenced in a study of T cells in tumors after PD-1 blockade. Sequencing was performed with immunoSEQ multiplex PCR; in TCRdb, only in-frame clones are kept and a portion is missing. This table has approximately 34,000 clones, roughly 73% appearing once. Sequencing used PBMCs, obtained after anti-PD-1 treatment. Source of these receptors: a human donor with basal cell carcinoma.

The gene calls are TRBV11-3 and TRBJ2-3; D not certain. Trimming shortened V by 1 base and J by 0 bases, and 2 bases separated the two germline ends. Looked up from germline, CDR1 is SGHNT and CDR2 is YENEEA. The CDR3 contains 13 residues. CDR3 sequence (DNA): TGTGCCAGCAGCTTAGGGAGCACAGATACGCAGTATTTT. It encodes CASSLGSTDTQYF. Using reference TRBV11-3 and TRBJ2-3 for the parts outside the CDR3, the full variable domain is EAGVVQSPRYKIIEKKQPVAFWCNPISGHNTLYWYLQNLGQGPELLIRYENEEAVDDSQLPKDRFSAERLKGVDSTLKIQPAELGDSAVYLCASSLGSTDTQYFGPGTRLTVL.

V is TRBV25-1 and J is TRBJ2-1; no clear D gene. CDR1 is MGHDK and CDR2 is SYGVNS in the germline V gene. The V end was cut by 4 bases, the J end by 0 bases, with 13 bases between. The CDR3 totals 16 residues. This chain's CDR3 is CASSARLRSSYNEQFF. For the CDR3, the DNA is TGTGCCAGCAGTGCCAGACTGCGGAGCTCCTACAATGAGCAGTTCTTC.

The V gene is TRBV29-1, the J gene TRBJ2-2; D possibly corresponds to TRBD1 (5 bases). CDR3 length: 14 amino acids. V dropped 2 bases and J dropped 0 bases, with 7 bases sitting between them. Per the germline V gene, CDR1 is SQVTM and CDR2 is ANQGSEA. DNA for the CDR3: TGCAGCGTTGAACAGGGCGCGAACACCGGGGAGCTGTTTTTT. It codes for CSVEQGANTGELFF.

The rearrangement joins TRBV2 to TRBJ1-4; D remains unclear. Germline V gene lookup returns CDR1 SNHLY and CDR2 FYNNEI. Trimming removed 7 bases from V and 3 bases from J, with 9 bases in between. The CDR3 has 13 residues. CDR3 amino acids: CASTPVPNEKLFF. CDR3 bases: TGTGCCAGCACCCCAGTGCCTAATGAAAAACTGTTTTTT.

The chain couples TRBV2 to TRBJ2-7; the D call may be TRBD1 or TRBD2 (5 bases each). This CDR3 is 13 amino acids long. The V gene's germline CDR1 is SNHLY and CDR2 FYNNEI. V lost 2 bases and J lost 2, with 7 bases in between. CDR3 coding DNA: TGTGCCAGCAGTGAAATGGGGGCCTACGAGCAGTACTTC. Its translation: CASSEMGAYEQYF.

The chain recombines TRBV24-1 with TRBJ2-1, with 13 nucleotides matching TRBD2. CDR1 KGHDR and CDR2 SFDVKD come from the germline V gene. V dropped 2 bases and J dropped 4; count of bases not matched to a gene: 10. The CDR3 loop spans 19 amino acids. CDR3 bases: TGTGCCACCAGTGATTCCCAACCGGGACTAGCGGGACCATACAATGAGCAGTTCTTC. It encodes CATSDSQPGLAGPYNEQFF.

The gene calls are TRBV11-3 and TRBJ2-7, with D possibly matching TRBD2 (5 bases). From germline, CDR1 is SGHNT and CDR2 YENEEA. This CDR3 contains 16 residues. V lost 2 bases and J lost 0, with 14 bases in between. The DNA of the CDR3 is TGTGCCAGCAGCTTAACGAGCGGAATAACCTCCTACGAGCAGTACTTC. Amino acid sequence: CASSLTSGITSYEQYF.

The gene calls are TRBV4-3 and TRBJ1-2; TRBD1 might be the D (5 bases). Germline V gene data show CDR1 as LGHNA and CDR2 as YSLEER. This CDR3 has 15 residues. V dropped 0 bases and J dropped 8 bases, with 16 bases sitting between them. The CDR3 sequence is CASSQDRSGTGGYTF. The CDR3, as DNA: TGCGCCAGCAGCCAAGATCGGTCGGGAACAGGCGGCTACACCTTC.

V is TRBV7-8 and J is TRBJ1-2, with D unclear. The CDR3 runs to 14 residues. The V end lost 0 bases, the J end lost 5 bases, and 10 bases lay between the germline ends. Germline values: CDR1 SGHVS, CDR2 FQNEAQ. The CDR3, as DNA: TGTGCCAGCAGCTTAGCCCCGGGGTCATATGGCTACACCTTC. Translating it yields CASSLAPGSYGYTF.

V usage is TRBV21-1 and J usage is TRBJ2-7. TRBV21-1 is marked as a pseudogene. The CDR3 is 13 amino acids. CDR3 DNA: TGTGCCAGCAGCATCGGGACCCCCTACGAGCAGTACTTC. It codes for CASSIGTPYEQYF.

The table lists this clone with a few counts. This chain uses TRBV7-2 with TRBJ1-2, with D possibly being TRBD1 (6 bases). This CDR3 is built from 14 residues. CDR1 is SGHTA, CDR2 FQGNSA, per germline. The V gene lost 3 bases and the J gene lost 7 bases, with 15 bases spanning the gap. As DNA, the CDR3 is TGTGCCAGCAGCTTGCGCTCAGGGGATCGTGGCTACACCTTC. Translated, it gives CASSLRSGDRGYTF. Full variable domain (outside the CDR3, taken from reference TRBV7-2 and TRBJ1-2): GAGVSQSPSNKVTEKGKDVELRCDPISGHTALYWYRQSLGQGLEFLIYFQGNSAPDKSGLPSDRFSAERTGGSVSTLTIQRTQQEDSAVYLCASSLRSGDRGYTFGSGTRLTVV.

The chain links TRBV7-2 to TRBJ2-3, with D tentatively TRBD1 (5 bases). Germline V gene lookup returns CDR1 SGHTA and CDR2 FQGNSA. Trimming cost V 1 base and J 4 bases, with 18 bases left between them. The CDR3 runs 17 residues. DNA for the CDR3: TGTGCCAGCAGCTTAGAGGGGATGTCCTCTAAACCAGATACGCAGTATTTT. This encodes CASSLEGMSSKPDTQYF.

The CDR3 nucleotides read TGTGCCAGCAGCCCCCTCCCGCAGGGGGCGACGGTGTACACCTTC. Translating it yields CASSPLPQGATVYTF. This chain connects TRBV3-1 (or the pseudogene TRBV3-2) to TRBJ1-2; 8 positions agree with TRBD1. The CDR3 covers 15 residues. With V trimmed by 4 bases and J by 11 bases, 15 bases remained unmatched. Germline-derived CDR1 and CDR2 are LGHDT and YNNKEL (reference sequence).

V and J are TRBV19 and TRBJ2-1; 9 bases line up with TRBD2. This CDR3 is built from 17 residues. Germline V gene data show CDR1 as LNHDA and CDR2 as SQIVND (reference sequence). V lost 6 bases and J lost 12; bases outside the gene matches: 21. CDR3 sequence (DNA): TGTGCCAGTAGCCCCATTGGGGGCGGGAGGGACCACAGGGCGCAGTTCTTC. Amino acid sequence: CASSPIGGGRDHRAQFF.

The rearrangement uses TRBV5-8 and TRBJ1-4, with 7 nucleotides matching TRBD1. CDR1 is SGHTS and CDR2 is YDEGEE in the germline V gene. CDR3 length: 17 residues. V shed 4 bases, J shed 0 bases, and the junction held 9 bases outside the gene matches. The CDR3 reads CASSRWGDSATNEKLFF. DNA of the CDR3: TGTGCCAGCAGCCGATGGGGGGACAGCGCAACTAATGAAAAACTGTTTTTT.

CDR3 region: CASSLLSGGATDTQYF. The CDR3, as DNA: TGTGCCAGCAGCTTGTTATCCGGGGGGGCAACAGATACGCAGTATTTT. V gene TRBV5-6 combines with J gene TRBJ2-3; 8 bases are shared with TRBD2. CDR1 is SGHDT and CDR2 is YYEEEE in the germline V gene. J lost 3 bases, V lost 1 base, and 7 bases had no gene match. CDR3 length equals 16 residues.

This chain connects TRBV3-1 (or the pseudogene TRBV3-2) to TRBJ2-3; 7 bases map to TRBD1. Germline assignment: CDR1 LGHDT and CDR2 YNNKEL (reference sequence). CDR3 size: 14 residues. V shed 8 bases and J 6 bases; nucleotides not matched to a gene: 11. The CDR3 spells CASQLRGGGDTQYF. Written as DNA, the CDR3 is TGTGCCAGCCAATTGAGAGGGGGCGGCGATACGCAGTATTTT.

This clone was counted between two and nine times. This chain joins TRBV12-5 and TRBJ1-2; D not certain. The ends were cut back, 1 base at V and 8 bases at J, with 5 bases in the middle. Germline loops: CDR1 LGHNT, CDR2 FRNRAP. This CDR3 is built from 11 residues. The CDR3: CASGLGRGYTF. The CDR3 DNA follows: TGTGCTAGTGGTTTGGGTCGAGGCTACACCTTC.

V usage is TRBV30 and J usage is TRBJ1-3; 8 bases line up with TRBD1. Per the germline V gene, CDR1 is GTSNPN and CDR2 is SVGIG (reference sequence). The CDR3 spans 16 residues. The junction had 9 bases not matched to a gene; V was cut back by 4 bases and J by 1 base. As DNA, the CDR3 is TGTGCCTGGACGAGACAGGGGACGTCTTCTGGAAACACCATATATTTT. Protein product: CAWTRQGTSSGNTIYF. Full variable domain (missing parts from reference TRBV30 and TRBJ1-3): SQTIHQWPATLVQPVGSPLSLECTVEGTSNPNLYWYRQAAGRGLQLLFYSVGIGQISSEVPQNLSASRPQDRQFILSSKKLLLSDSGFYLCAWTRQGTSSGNTIYFGEGSWLTVV.

The CDR3 nucleotides are TGTGCCACCAGCCCGAGACAGGGCGGAAGGGCCAACGTCCTGACTTTC. As protein: CATSPRQGGRANVLTF. The chain carries TRBV15 and TRBJ2-6; 7 positions agree with TRBD1. Germline values: CDR1 LNHNV, CDR2 YYDKDF (reference sequence). This CDR3 has 16 amino acids. With V trimmed by 5 bases and J by 5 bases, 9 bases remained unmatched.

On this clone itself: The junction differs from germline at one of its ends, possibly a read error. The chain has TRBV4-1 and TRBJ1-1; unclear D gene. The CDR3 totals 11 residues. The germline gives CDR1 MGHRA, CDR2 YSYEKL. The CDR3 coding sequence is TGCGCCAGCAGCCAAGATAGACGGGAAATCTTT. This translates into CASSQDRREIF.

The chain combines TRBV4-1 with TRBJ2-7; 11 nucleotides align to TRBD2. Germline values: CDR1 MGHRA, CDR2 YSYEKL. V lost 4 bases, J lost 4 bases, and 6 bases stayed unmatched. CDR3 size: 15 residues. The CDR3, as DNA: TGCGCCAGCAGCCCCGGGACTAGCGGACCGTACGAGCAGTACTTC. Translated, it gives CASSPGTSGPYEQYF.

V gene TRBV18 combines with J gene TRBJ2-1; 12 bases line up with TRBD2. The CDR3 consists of 16 residues. Looked up from germline, CDR1 is KGHSH and CDR2 is LQKENI. V was pared by 4 bases and J by 2 bases, with 3 bases of the junction left unmatched. DNA of the CDR3: TGTGCCAGCTCACTATCTAGCGGGGGGGCCTACAATGAGCAGTTCTTC. It encodes CASSLSSGGAYNEQFF.

In its sample, this clone was seen once. This sequence joins TRBV7-3 and TRBJ2-3; the D is unclear. In germline, CDR1 is SGHTA, CDR2 FQGTGA. V was pared by 4 bases and J by 9 bases, with 11 bases between. The CDR3 totals 12 residues. This CDR3 is CASSSGPSTQYF. The CDR3 DNA sequence: TGTGCCAGCAGCTCCGGGCCAAGCACGCAGTATTTT.

The chain has TRBV3-1 (or the pseudogene TRBV3-2) and TRBJ2-6; 8 positions match TRBD2. Germline V gene lookup returns CDR1 LGHDT and CDR2 YNNKEL (reference sequence). V was pared by 4 bases and J by 0 bases, with 8 bases of the junction left unmatched. The CDR3 has 18 residues. For the CDR3, the DNA is TGTGCCAGCAGCCGAAACGGGGGGGTTTTCTCTGGGGCCAACGTCCTGACTTTC. Encoded protein: CASSRNGGVFSGANVLTF.

V and J are TRBV4-3 and TRBJ1-3; no reliable D call. The V gene's germline CDR1 is LGHNA and CDR2 YSLEER. V was clipped by 0 bases and J by 7 bases, with 13 bases between them. This CDR3 has 15 residues. The CDR3 DNA reads as TGCGCCAGCAGCCAAGAAGCGGCCCAGCACAACACCATATATTTT. This codes for CASSQEAAQHNTIYF.